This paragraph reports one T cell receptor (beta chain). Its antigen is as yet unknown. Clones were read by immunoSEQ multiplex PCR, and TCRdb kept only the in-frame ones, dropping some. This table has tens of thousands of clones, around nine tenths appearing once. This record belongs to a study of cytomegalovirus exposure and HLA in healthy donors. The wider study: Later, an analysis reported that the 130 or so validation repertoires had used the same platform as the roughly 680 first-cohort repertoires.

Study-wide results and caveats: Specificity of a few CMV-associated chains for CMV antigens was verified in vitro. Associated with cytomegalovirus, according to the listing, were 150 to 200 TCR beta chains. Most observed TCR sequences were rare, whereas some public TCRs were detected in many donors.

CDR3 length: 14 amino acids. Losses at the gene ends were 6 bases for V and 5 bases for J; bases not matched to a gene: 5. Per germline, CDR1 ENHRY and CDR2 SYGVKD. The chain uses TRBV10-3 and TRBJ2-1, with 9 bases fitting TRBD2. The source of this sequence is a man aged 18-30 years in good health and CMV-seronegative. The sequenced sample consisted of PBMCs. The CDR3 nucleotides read TGTGCCATCAGATCTAGCGGGGCAGACAATGAGCAGTTCTTC. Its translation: CAIRSSGADNEQFF.